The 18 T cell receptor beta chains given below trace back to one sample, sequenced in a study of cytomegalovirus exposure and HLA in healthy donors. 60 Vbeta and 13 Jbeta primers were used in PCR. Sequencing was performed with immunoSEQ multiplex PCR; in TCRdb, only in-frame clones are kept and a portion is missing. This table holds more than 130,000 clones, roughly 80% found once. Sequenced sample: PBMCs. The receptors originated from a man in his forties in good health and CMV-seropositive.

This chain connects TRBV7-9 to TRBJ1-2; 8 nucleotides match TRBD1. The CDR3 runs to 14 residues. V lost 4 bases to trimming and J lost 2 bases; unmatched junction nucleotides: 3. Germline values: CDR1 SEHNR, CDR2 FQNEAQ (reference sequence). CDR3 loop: CASSYGQGNYGYTF. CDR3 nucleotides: TGTGCCAGCAGCTACGGACAGGGCAACTATGGCTACACCTTC.

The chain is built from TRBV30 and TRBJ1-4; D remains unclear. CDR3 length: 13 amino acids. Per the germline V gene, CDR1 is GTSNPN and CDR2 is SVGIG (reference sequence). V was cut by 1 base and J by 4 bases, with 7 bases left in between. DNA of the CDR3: TGTGCCTGGAGTGGGGAGGATAATGAAAAACTGTTTTTT. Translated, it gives CAWSGEDNEKLFF.

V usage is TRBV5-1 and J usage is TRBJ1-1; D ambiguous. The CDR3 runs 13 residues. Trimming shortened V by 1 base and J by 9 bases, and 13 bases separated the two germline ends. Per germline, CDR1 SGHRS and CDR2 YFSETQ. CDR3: CASSLSGGIKAFF. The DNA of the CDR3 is TGCGCCAGCAGCTTGTCGGGAGGGATAAAAGCTTTCTTT.

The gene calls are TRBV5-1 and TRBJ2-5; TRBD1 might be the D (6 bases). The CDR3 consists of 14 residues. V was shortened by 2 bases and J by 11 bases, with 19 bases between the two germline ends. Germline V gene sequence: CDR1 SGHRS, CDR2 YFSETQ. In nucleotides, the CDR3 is TGCGCCAGCAGCTTAGGGGGAGAGGCTACGGAGCAGTACTTC. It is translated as CASSLGGEATEQYF.

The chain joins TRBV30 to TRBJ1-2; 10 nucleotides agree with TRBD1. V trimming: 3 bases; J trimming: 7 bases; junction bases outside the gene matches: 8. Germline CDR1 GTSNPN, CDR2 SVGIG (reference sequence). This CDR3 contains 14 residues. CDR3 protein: CAWSPGQGSGGYTF. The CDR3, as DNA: TGTGCCTGGAGCCCGGGACAGGGGTCCGGTGGCTACACCTTC.

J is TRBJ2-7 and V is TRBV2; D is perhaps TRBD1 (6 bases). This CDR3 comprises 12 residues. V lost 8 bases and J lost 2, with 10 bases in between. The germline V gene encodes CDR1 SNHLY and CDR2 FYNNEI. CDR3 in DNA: TGTGCCAGCGAACAGGGAGCCTACGAGCAGTACTTC. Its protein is CASEQGAYEQYF.

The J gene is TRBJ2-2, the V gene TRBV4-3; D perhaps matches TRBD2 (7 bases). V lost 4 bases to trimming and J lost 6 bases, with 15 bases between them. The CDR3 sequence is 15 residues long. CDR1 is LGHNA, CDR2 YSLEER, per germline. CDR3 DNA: TGCGCCAGCAGCCCCGAGGGGGGGACGGCCGGGGAGCTGTTTTTT. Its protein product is CASSPEGGTAGELFF.

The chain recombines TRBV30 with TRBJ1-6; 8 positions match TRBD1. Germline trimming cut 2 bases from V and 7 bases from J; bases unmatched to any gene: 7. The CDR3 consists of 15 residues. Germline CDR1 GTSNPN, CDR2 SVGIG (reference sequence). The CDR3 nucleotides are TGTGCCTGGAGTTCCGCGACAGGGGCCAATTCACCCCTCCACTTT. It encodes CAWSSATGANSPLHF. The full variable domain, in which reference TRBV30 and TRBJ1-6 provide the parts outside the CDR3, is SQTIHQWPATLVQPVGSPLSLECTVEGTSNPNLYWYRQAAGRGLQLLFYSVGIGQISSEVPQNLSASRPQDRQFILSSKKLLLSDSGFYLCAWSSATGANSPLHFGNGTRLTVT.

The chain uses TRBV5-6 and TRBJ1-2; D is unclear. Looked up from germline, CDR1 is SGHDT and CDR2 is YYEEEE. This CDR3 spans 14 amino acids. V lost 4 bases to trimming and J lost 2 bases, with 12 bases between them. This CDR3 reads CASSREQRNYGYTF. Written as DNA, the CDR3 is TGTGCCAGCAGCCGCGAGCAGAGGAACTATGGCTACACCTTC. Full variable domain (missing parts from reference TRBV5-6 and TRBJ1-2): DAGVTQSPTHLIKTRGQQVTLRCSPKSGHDTVSWYQQALGQGPQFIFQYYEEEERQRGNFPDRFSGHQFPNYSSELNVNALLLGDSALYLCASSREQRNYGYTFGSGTRLTVV.

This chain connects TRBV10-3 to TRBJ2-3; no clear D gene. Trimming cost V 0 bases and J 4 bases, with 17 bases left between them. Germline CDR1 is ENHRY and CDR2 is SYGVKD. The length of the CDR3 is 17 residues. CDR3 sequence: CAISESPRSVSPDTQYF. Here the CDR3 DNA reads TGTGCCATCAGTGAGTCACCGAGGTCAGTAAGTCCAGATACGCAGTATTTT.

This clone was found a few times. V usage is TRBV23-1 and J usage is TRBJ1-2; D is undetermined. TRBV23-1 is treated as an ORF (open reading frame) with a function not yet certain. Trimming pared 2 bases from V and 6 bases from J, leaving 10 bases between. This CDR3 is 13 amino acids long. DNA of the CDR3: TGCGCCAGCAGTCAAGGAGGTCGAAATGGCTACACCTTC. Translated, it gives CASSQGGRNGYTF.

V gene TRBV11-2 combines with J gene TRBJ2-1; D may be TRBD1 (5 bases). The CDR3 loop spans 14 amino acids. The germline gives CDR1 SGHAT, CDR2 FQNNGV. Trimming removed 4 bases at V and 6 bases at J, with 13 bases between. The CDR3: CASSSRPRVNEQFF. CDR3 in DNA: TGTGCCAGCAGCTCCCGGCCCAGGGTCAATGAGCAGTTCTTC.

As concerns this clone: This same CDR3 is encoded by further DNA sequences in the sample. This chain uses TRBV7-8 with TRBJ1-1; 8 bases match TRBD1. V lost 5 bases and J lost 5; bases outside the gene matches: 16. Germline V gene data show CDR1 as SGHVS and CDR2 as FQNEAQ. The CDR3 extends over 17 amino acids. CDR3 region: CASSVTGAGKRRTEAFF. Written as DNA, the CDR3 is TGTGCCAGCAGCGTGACAGGGGCCGGGAAACGCCGGACTGAAGCTTTCTTT.

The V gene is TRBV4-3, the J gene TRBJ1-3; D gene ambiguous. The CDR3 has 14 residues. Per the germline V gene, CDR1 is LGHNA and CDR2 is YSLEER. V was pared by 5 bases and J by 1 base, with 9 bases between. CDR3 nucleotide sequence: TGCGCCAGCAGCATACACGAATCTGGAAACACCATATATTTT. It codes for CASSIHESGNTIYF.

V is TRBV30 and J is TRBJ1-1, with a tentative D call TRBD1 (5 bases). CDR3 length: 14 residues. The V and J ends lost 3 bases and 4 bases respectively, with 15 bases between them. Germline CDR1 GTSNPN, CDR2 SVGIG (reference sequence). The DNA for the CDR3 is TGTGCCTGGAGCGGGGGTGGTGGAAGCACTGAAGCTTTCTTT. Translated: CAWSGGGGSTEAFF. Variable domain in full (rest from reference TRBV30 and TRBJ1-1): SQTIHQWPATLVQPVGSPLSLECTVEGTSNPNLYWYRQAAGRGLQLLFYSVGIGQISSEVPQNLSASRPQDRQFILSSKKLLLSDSGFYLCAWSGGGGSTEAFFGQGTRLTVV.

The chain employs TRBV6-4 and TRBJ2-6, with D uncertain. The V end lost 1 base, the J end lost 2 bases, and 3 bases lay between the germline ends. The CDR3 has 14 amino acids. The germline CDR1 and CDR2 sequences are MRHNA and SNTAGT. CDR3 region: CASSDLAGANVLTF. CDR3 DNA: TGTGCCAGCAGTGACTTAGCTGGGGCCAACGTCCTGACTTTC.

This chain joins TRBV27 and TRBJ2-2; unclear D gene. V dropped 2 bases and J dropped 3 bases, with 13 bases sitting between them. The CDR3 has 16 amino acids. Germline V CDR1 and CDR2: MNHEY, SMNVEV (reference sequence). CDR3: CASSLGVGHHTGELFF. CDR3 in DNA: TGTGCCAGCAGTTTAGGTGTGGGCCACCACACCGGGGAGCTGTTTTTT.

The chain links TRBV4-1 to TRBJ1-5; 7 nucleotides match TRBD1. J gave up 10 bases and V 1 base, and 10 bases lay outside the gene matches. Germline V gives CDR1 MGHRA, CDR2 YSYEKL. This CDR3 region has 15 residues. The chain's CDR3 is CASSQGDRAISPQHF. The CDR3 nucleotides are TGCGCCAGCAGCCAAGGGGACAGAGCAATCAGTCCCCAGCATTTT.